Following are 10 T cell receptor beta chains from one sample sequenced in a study of early T cells in non-severe SARS-CoV-2 infection. MiXCR, run by TCRdb on the 5' RACE reads, gives a single entry per CDR3 protein. The table has some 22,000 distinct CDR3 sequences, roughly 4.7% seen once. Sequencing was performed on whole blood. All receptors derive from an adult who was a healthcare worker with PCR-confirmed SARS-CoV-2 infection or an uninfected control (not recorded which).

In its sample, this clonotype was seen many times. The rearrangement joins TRBV7-9 to TRBJ2-5; no clear D. CDR3 length equals 12 residues. CDR1 SEHNR and CDR2 FQNEAQ come from the germline V gene (reference sequence). With 6 bases removed from V and 5 bases from J, the gap between germline ends came to 10 bases. The CDR3, as DNA: TGTGCCAGCAGACGAGAAACTGAGACCCAGTACTTC. Translated, it gives CASRRETETQYF.

This clonotype was counted many times. In DNA, the CDR3 is TGTGCCAGCAGCCCGGTACTAGCGGGGGGGCCTGTAGGAGCAGATACGCAGTATTTT. This encodes CASSPVLAGGPVGADTQYF. The genes are TRBV28 and TRBJ2-3, with 13 bases that match TRBD2. In germline, CDR1 is MDHEN, CDR2 SYDVKM. There are 19 residues in the CDR3. The V segment lost 6 bases and the J segment 4 bases; nucleotides outside the gene matches: 16.

The table lists this clonotype with many counts. The chain couples TRBV20-1 to TRBJ2-3; tentative D call: TRBD1 (5 bases). The V and J ends lost 6 bases and 4 bases respectively, with 23 bases between them. Germline lookup yields CDR1 DFQATT and CDR2 SNEGSKA (reference sequence). The CDR3 covers 16 residues. CDR3 coding DNA: TGCAGTGCCACCCTTCTCTTCACAGGTCTGGCAGATACGCAGTATTTT. It specifies CSATLLFTGLADTQYF.

This clonotype was seen a handful of times. This rearrangement joins TRBV7-8 to TRBJ1-2; no clear D. V was cut by 5 bases and J by 8 bases, with 15 bases left in between. The CDR3 totals 13 residues. Germline V CDR1 and CDR2: SGHVS, FQNEAQ. CDR3 sequence reads: CASSPDVGGGYTF. The CDR3, as DNA: TGTGCCAGCAGCCCCGATGTAGGTGGCGGCTACACCTTC.

This clonotype was detected a few times. V and J are TRBV28 and TRBJ2-2; D is unclear. The CDR3 extends over 12 amino acids. Per germline, CDR1 MDHEN and CDR2 SYDVKM. Between the trimmed V and J ends, which lost 6 bases and 5 bases, there was a span of 7 bases. This CDR3 is CASREGTGELFF. In DNA, the CDR3 is TGTGCCAGCAGAGAAGGGACCGGGGAGCTGTTTTTT.

The J gene is TRBJ1-1, the V gene TRBV7-9; the D is unclear. The V end was cut by 5 bases, the J end by 4 bases, with 8 bases between. The CDR3 consists of 12 residues. CDR1 is SEHNR, CDR2 FQNEAQ, per germline (reference sequence). CDR3 bases: TGTGCCAGCAGCCTGGGTGCCACTGAAGCTTTCTTT. It is translated as CASSLGATEAFF.

There are many counts of this clonotype. V is TRBV2 and J is TRBJ1-4; D not resolved. The CDR3 totals 13 residues. Trimming stripped 7 bases from V and 0 bases from J, with 6 bases between. From germline, CDR1 is SNHLY and CDR2 FYNNEI. The CDR3 here is CASTGATNEKLFF. DNA for the CDR3: TGTGCCAGCACGGGTGCAACTAATGAAAAACTGTTTTTT.

At least ten counts were recorded for this clonotype. V gene TRBV6-2 or TRBV6-3 combines with J gene TRBJ1-5; 10 nucleotides match TRBD1. CDR1 MNHEY and CDR2 SVGEGT come from the germline V gene. V gave up 7 bases and J gave up 6 bases; unmatched junction bases: 6. This CDR3 is 14 amino acids long. The CDR3 region is CASTPGTGVQPQHF. The DNA of the CDR3 is TGTGCCAGCACCCCCGGGACAGGGGTTCAGCCCCAGCATTTT.

This clonotype was seen ten or more times. The CDR3 DNA sequence: TGCAGCGGGACCGTTATAACAGGGGACGATGTTGATGGCTACACCTTC. As protein: CSGTVITGDDVDGYTF. The rearrangement links TRBV29-1 to TRBJ1-2, with 7 bases matching TRBD1. V gave up 7 bases and J gave up 6 bases; unmatched junction bases: 20. The CDR3 has 16 residues. CDR1 and CDR2 from the germline V gene are SQVTM and ANQGSEA.

Many counts were recorded for this clonotype. This chain uses TRBV5-1 with TRBJ2-1, with D possibly matching TRBD2 (7 bases). V was trimmed by 3 bases and J by 4 bases, leaving 11 bases between them. Germline V gene data show CDR1 as SGHRS and CDR2 as YFSETQ. The length of the CDR3 is 14 residues. In DNA, the CDR3 is TGCGCCAGCAGCTCGGGGGGCTTATACAATGAGCAGTTCTTC. This sequence encodes CASSSGGLYNEQFF. Full variable domain (rest looked up from reference TRBV5-1 and TRBJ2-1): KAGVTQTPRYLIKTRGQQVTLSCSPISGHRSVSWYQQTPGQGLQFLFEYFSETQRNKGNFPGRFSGRQFSNSRSEMNVSTLELGDSALYLCASSSGGLYNEQFFGPGTRLTVL.